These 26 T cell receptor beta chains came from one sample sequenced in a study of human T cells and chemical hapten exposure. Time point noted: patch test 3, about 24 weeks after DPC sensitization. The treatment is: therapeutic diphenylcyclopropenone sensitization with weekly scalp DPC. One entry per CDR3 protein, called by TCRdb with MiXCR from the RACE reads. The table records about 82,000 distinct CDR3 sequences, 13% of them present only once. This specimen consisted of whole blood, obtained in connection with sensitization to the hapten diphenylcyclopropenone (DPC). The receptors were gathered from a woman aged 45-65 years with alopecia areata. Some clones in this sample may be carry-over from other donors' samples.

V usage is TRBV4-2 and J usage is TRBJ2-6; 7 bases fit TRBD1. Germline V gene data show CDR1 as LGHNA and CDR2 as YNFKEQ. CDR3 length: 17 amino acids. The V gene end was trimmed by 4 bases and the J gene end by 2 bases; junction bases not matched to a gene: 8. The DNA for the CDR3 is TGTGCCAGCAGCCCCGACAACACAGGGGCTGGGGCCAACGTCCTGACTTTC. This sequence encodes CASSPDNTGAGANVLTF.

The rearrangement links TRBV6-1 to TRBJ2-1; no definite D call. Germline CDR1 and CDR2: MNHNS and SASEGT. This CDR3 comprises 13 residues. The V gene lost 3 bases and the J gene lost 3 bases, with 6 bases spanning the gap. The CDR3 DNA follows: TGTGCCAGCAGTGACTCGCTCTACAATGAGCAGTTCTTC. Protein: CASSDSLYNEQFF.

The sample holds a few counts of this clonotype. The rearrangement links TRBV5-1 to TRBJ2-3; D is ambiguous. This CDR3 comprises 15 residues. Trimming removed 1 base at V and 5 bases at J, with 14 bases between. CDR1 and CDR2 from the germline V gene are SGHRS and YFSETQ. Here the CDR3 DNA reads TGCGCCAGCAGCTTGAGGCGGCAGGTGGTAGATACGCAGTATTTT. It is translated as CASSLRRQVVDTQYF. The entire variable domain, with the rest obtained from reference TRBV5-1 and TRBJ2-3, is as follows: KAGVTQTPRYLIKTRGQQVTLSCSPISGHRSVSWYQQTPGQGLQFLFEYFSETQRNKGNFPGRFSGRQFSNSRSEMNVSTLELGDSALYLCASSLRRQVVDTQYFGPGTRLTVL.

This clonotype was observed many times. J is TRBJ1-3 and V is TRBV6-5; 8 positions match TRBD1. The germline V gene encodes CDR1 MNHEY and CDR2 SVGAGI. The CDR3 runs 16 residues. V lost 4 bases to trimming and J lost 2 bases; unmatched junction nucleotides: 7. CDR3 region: CASSLGGTGTGNTIYF. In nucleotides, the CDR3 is TGTGCCAGCAGTTTAGGCGGGACAGGCACTGGAAACACCATATATTTT.

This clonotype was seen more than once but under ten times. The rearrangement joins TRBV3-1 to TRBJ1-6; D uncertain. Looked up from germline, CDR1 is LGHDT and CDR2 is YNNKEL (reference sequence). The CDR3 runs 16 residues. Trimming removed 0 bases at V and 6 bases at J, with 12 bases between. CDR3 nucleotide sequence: TGTGCCAGCAGCCAAGAAACAGCTTCTCCTAATTCACCCCTCCACTTT. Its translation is CASSQETASPNSPLHF.

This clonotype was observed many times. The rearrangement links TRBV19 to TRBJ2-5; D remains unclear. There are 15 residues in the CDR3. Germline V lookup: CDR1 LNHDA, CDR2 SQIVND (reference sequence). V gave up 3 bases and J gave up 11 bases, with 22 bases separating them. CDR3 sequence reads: CASSIWTSRERRQYF. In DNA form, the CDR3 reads TGTGCCAGTAGTATCTGGACGAGTAGAGAGAGACGTCAGTACTTC.

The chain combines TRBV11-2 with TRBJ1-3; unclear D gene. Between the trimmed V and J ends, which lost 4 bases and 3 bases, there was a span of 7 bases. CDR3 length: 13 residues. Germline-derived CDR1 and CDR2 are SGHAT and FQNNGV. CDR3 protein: CASSSAIGNTIYF. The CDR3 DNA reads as TGTGCCAGCAGCTCGGCTATTGGAAACACCATATATTTT. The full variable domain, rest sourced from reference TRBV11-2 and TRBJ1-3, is EAGVAQSPRYKIIEKRQSVAFWCNPISGHATLYWYQQILGQGPKLLIQFQNNGVVDDSQLPKDRFSAERLKGVDSTLKIQPAKLEDSAVYLCASSSAIGNTIYFGEGSWLTVV.

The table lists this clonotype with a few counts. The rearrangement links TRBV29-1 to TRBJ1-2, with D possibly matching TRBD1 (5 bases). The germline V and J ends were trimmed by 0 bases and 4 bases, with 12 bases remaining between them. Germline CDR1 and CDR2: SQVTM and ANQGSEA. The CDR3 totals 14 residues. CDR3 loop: CSVEETEGPYGYTF. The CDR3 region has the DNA TGCAGCGTTGAAGAGACAGAGGGACCCTATGGCTACACCTTC.

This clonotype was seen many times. Written as DNA, the CDR3 is TGTGCCAGCTCACAAGGTTCTCAGAACACTGAAGCTTTCTTT. The encoded protein is CASSQGSQNTEAFF. The rearrangement uses TRBV18 and TRBJ1-1; D call uncertain. The V end lost 4 bases, the J end lost 1 base, and 10 bases lay between the germline ends. The CDR3 loop spans 14 amino acids. In germline, CDR1 is KGHSH, CDR2 LQKENI.

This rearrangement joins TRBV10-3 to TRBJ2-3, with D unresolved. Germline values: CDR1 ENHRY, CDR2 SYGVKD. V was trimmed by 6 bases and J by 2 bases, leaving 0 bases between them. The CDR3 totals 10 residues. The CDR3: CAISTDTQYF. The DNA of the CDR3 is TGTGCCATCAGCACAGATACGCAGTATTTT.

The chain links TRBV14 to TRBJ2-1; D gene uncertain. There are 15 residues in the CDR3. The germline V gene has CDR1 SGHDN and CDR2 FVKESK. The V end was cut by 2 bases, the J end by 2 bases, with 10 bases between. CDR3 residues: CASSQKITPYNEQFF. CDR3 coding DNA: TGTGCCAGCAGCCAAAAGATCACCCCCTACAATGAGCAGTTCTTC.

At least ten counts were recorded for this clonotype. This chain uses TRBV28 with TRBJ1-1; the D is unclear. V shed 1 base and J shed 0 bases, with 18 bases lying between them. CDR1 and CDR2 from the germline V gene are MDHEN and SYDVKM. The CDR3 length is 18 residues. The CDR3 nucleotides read TGTGCCAGCAGTTTATTTGGTGTTCGGAGGAGACTGAACACTGAAGCTTTCTTT. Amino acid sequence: CASSLFGVRRRLNTEAFF.

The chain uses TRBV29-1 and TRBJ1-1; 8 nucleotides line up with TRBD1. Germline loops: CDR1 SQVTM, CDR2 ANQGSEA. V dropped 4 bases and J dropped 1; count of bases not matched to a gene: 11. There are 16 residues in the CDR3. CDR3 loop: CSVGELLGQANTEAFF. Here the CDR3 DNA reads TGCAGCGTTGGGGAGTTGCTGGGACAGGCGAACACTGAAGCTTTCTTT.

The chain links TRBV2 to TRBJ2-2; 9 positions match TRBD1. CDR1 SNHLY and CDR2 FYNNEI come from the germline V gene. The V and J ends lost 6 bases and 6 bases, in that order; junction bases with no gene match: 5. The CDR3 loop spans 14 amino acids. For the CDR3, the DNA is TGTGCCAGCAGGGGACAGGGCGTTTCCGGGGAGCTGTTTTTT. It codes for CASRGQGVSGELFF. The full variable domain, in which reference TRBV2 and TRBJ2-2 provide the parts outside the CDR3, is EPEVTQTPSHQVTQMGQEVILRCVPISNHLYFYWYRQILGQKVEFLVSFYNNEISEKSEIFDDQFSVERPDGSNFTLKIRSTKLEDSAMYFCASRGQGVSGELFFGEGSRLTVL.

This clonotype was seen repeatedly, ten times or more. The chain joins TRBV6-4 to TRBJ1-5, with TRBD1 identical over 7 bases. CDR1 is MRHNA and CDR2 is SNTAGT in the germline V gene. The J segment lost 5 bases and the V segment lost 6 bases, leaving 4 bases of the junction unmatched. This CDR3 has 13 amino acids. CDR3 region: CASSRDSDQPQHF. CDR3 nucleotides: TGTGCCAGCAGCCGGGACAGTGATCAGCCCCAGCATTTT.

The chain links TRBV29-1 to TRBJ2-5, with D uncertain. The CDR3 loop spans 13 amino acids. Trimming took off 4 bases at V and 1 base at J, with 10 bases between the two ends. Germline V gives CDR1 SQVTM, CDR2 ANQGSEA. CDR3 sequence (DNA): TGCAGCGTTGGAAAAGGTCTCCAAGAGACCCAGTACTTC. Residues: CSVGKGLQETQYF. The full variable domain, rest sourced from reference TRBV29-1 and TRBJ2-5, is SAVISQKPSRDICQRGTSLTIQCQVDSQVTMMFWYRQQPGQSLTLIATANQGSEATYESGFVIDKFPISRPNLTFSTLTVSNMSPEDSSIYLCSVGKGLQETQYFGPGTRLLVL.

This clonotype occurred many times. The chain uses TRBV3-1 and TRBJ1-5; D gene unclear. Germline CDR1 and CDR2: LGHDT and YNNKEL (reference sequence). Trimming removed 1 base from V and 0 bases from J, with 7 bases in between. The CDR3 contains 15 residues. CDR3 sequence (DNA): TGTGCCAGCAGCCAAGGGTCCTATAGCAATCAGCCCCAGCATTTT. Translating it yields CASSQGSYSNQPQHF.

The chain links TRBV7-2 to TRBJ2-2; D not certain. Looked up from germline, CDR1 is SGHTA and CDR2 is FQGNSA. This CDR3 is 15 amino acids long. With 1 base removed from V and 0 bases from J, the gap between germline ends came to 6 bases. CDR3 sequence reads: CASSLVRSNTGELFF. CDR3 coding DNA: TGTGCCAGCAGCTTAGTAAGGTCGAACACCGGGGAGCTGTTTTTT.

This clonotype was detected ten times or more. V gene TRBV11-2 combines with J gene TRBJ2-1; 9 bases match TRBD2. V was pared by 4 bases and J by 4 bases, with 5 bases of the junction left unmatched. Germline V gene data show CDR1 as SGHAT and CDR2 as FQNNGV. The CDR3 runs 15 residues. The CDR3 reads CASSSGLAPYNEQFF. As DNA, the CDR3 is TGTGCCAGCAGCTCTGGACTAGCGCCGTACAATGAGCAGTTCTTC.

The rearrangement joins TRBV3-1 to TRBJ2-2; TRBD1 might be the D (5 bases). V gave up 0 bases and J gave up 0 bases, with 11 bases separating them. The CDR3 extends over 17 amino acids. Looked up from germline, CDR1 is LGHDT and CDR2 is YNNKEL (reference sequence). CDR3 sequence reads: CASSQEETAANTGELFF. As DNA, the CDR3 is TGTGCCAGCAGCCAAGAGGAGACAGCAGCGAACACCGGGGAGCTGTTTTTT.

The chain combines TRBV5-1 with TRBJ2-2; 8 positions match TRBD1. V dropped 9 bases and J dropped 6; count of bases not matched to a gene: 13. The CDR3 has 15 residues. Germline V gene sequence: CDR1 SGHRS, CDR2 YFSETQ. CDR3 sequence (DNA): TGCGCCACCTCAACCATGACAGGGGTACCCGGGGAGCTGTTTTTT. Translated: CATSTMTGVPGELFF.

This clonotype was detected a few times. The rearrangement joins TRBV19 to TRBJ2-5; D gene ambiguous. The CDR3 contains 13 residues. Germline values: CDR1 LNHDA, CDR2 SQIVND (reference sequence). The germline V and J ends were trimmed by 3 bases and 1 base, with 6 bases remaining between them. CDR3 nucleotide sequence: TGTGCCAGTAGTATGGGAATCCAAGAGACCCAGTACTTC. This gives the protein CASSMGIQETQYF. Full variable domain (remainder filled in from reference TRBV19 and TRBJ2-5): DGGITQSPKYLFRKEGQNVTLSCEQNLNHDAMYWYRQDPGQGLRLIYYSQIVNDFQKGDIAEGYSVSREKKESFPLTVTSAQKNPTAFYLCASSMGIQETQYFGPGTRLLVL.

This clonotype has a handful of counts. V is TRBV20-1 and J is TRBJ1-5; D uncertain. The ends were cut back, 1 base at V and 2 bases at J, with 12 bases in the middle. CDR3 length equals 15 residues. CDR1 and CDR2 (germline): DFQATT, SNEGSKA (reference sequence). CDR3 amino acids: CSARVPGGGNQPQHF. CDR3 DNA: TGCAGTGCTAGAGTACCAGGAGGAGGCAATCAGCCCCAGCATTTT.

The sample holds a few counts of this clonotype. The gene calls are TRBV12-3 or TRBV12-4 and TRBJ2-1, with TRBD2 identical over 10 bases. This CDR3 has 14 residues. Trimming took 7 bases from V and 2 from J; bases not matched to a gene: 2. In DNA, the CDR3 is TGTGCCAGCACCGGGACTAGCGCCTACAATGAGCAGTTCTTC. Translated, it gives CASTGTSAYNEQFF.

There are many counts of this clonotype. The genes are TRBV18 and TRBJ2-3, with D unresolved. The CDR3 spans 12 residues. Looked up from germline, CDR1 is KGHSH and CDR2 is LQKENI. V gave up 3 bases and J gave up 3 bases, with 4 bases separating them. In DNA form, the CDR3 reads TGTGCCAGCTCACCTGGGACAGATACGCAGTATTTT. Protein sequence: CASSPGTDTQYF. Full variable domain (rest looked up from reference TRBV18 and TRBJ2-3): NAGVMQNPRHLVRRRGQEARLRCSPMKGHSHVYWYRQLPEEGLKFMVYLQKENIIDESGMPKERFSAEFPKEGPSILRIQQVVRGDSAAYFCASSPGTDTQYFGPGTRLTVL.

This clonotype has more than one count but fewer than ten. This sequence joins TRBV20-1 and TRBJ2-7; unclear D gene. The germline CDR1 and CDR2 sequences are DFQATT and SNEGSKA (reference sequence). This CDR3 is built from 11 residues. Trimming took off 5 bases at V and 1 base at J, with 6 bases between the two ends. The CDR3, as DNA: TGCAGTGCTGACCGGTCCTACGAGCAGTACTTC. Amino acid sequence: CSADRSYEQYF.